The rows below give T cell receptor beta chains drawn from one sample of a study of blood T cell repertoires in COVID-19. Data came from immunoSEQ multiplex PCR; TCRdb stores just in-frame clones and leaves some out. Of 4,000 to 5,000 clones listed, around 73% were seen once; the top ten hold around 40%. Sequencing was done on a sample of peripheral blood. The receptors were gathered from a human donor in a cohort sampled during active COVID-19. Each CDR3 is given with its conserved first and last residue. Each record gives: J gene, clone size, V gene, D gene, CDR3 DNA, CDR3 protein. The D gene is left open where the match is weak. Size tells how often a clone was seen (once, few, many) or the class of an expanded clone, and some rows leave it out.

TRBJ2-3 NA TRBV4-2 NA TGTGCCAGCAGCCAAGACGGGGCGGGGTCAACAGATACGCAGTATTTT CASSQDGAGSTDTQYF
TRBJ2-6 NA TRBV18 TRBD2 TGTGCCAGCTCACCGCCTGGGCTAGCGGGGCATGGGGCCAACGTCCTGACTTTC CASSPPGLAGHGANVLTF
TRBJ2-7 NA TRBV12-3/TRBV12-4 TRBD1 TGTGCCAGCAGTTCTCCGACAGGGAAGGAGCAGTACTTC CASSSPTGKEQYF
TRBJ2-3 NA TRBV5-4 NA TGTGCCAGCAGCTTTGATAGGGGACTGCTTGGTACGCAGTATTTT CASSFDRGLLGTQYF
TRBJ2-3 NA TRBV7-6 TRBD2 TGTGCCAGCAGCTTAGTTAGCGGGGGGCTTAGCACAGATACGCAGTATTTT CASSLVSGGLSTDTQYF
TRBJ2-1 NA TRBV7-9 TRBD2 TGTGCCAGCAGCTTCGGGGGGGCTAGGTCCGTAAATGAGCAGTTCTTC CASSFGGARSVNEQFF
TRBJ2-7 NA TRBV27 TRBD1 TGTGCCAGCAGTTCTTGGGGAGACAGGGTAGCCTACGAGCAGTACTTC CASSSWGDRVAYEQYF
TRBJ1-1 few TRBV25-1 NA TGTGCCAGCAACATGGGAGCGAACACTGAAGCTTTCTTT CASNMGANTEAFF
TRBJ2-7 NA TRBV6-5 NA TGTGCCAGCAGTCTATCCCCGGAGCTCTACGAGCAGTACTTC CASSLSPELYEQYF
TRBJ2-4 NA TRBV7-9 NA TGTGCCAGCAGCCAAAGTTTATCGGTTTCCAAAAACATTCAGTACTTC CASSQSLSVSKNIQYF
TRBJ1-6 NA TRBV5-1 NA TGCGCCAGCAGTCCCTCTGTCCTTCCGTCTTCACCCCTCCACTTT CASSPSVLPSSPLHF
TRBJ2-7 NA TRBV5-1 TRBD1 TGCGCCAGCCGACAGGGGGTTGGCGAGCAGTACTTC CASRQGVGEQYF
TRBJ1-2 once TRBV4-1 NA TGCGCCAGCAGCCTACTGACAGATAATAACTATGGCTACACCTTC CASSLLTDNNYGYTF
TRBJ1-1 NA TRBV4-3 TRBD1 TGCGCCAGCAGCCATCCTACAGGGGCCAACACTGAAGCTTTCTTT CASSHPTGANTEAFF
TRBJ1-2 NA TRBV11-2 NA TGTGCCAGCAGCTTAGATTTATTGAGCTATGGCTACACCTTC CASSLDLLSYGYTF
TRBJ2-7 few TRBV7-9 NA TGTGCCAGCAGTAAAGGGGTACGGAAGCAGTACTTC CASSKGVRKQYF
TRBJ1-2 NA TRBV4-3 TRBD1 TGCGCCAGCAGCCAAGATCCGACAGGGGTTAACTATGGCTACACCTTC CASSQDPTGVNYGYTF
TRBJ2-5 NA TRBV18 NA TGTGCCAGCTCACCACCTCAGGGGGGATCTCAAGAGACCCAGTACTTC CASSPPQGGSQETQYF
TRBJ2-6 NA TRBV6-5 NA TGTGCCAGCAGTTACTCGAGTCGGGCCAACGTCCTGACTTTC CASSYSSRANVLTF
TRBJ1-6 NA TRBV9 NA TGTGCCAGCAGCGGGGCTAATAATTCACCCCTCCACTTT CASSGANNSPLHF
TRBJ2-7 NA TRBV5-1 NA TGCGCCAGCAGCTTGGGCCTCACTACGGGTTCCAACTACGAGCAGTACTTC CASSLGLTTGSNYEQYF
TRBJ2-7 NA TRBV4-1 NA TGCGCCAGCAGCCAAGGCCCCGGACAGTTCTCCTACGAGCAGTACTTC CASSQGPGQFSYEQYF
TRBJ2-7 NA TRBV6-6 TRBD1 TGTGCCAGCGGGGGAAAGGACAGGGGGGTGAACGAGCAGTACTTC CASGGKDRGVNEQYF
TRBJ2-6 NA TRBV11-3 TRBD1 TGTGCCAGCAGCCGGGACAGGCAAAACAACGTCCTGACTTTC CASSRDRQNNVLTF
TRBJ2-7 NA TRBV12-3/TRBV12-4 TRBD2 TGTGCCAGCAGGTCCGGGACTACCTACGAGCAGTACTTC CASRSGTTYEQYF
TRBJ1-2 NA TRBV19 NA TGTGCCAGTAGCTACACGTACAGGGTCCCTAACTATGGCTACACCTTC CASSYTYRVPNYGYTF
TRBJ2-7 NA TRBV27 NA TGTGCCATCGGTCGGGCAGGGTCCAACGAGCAGTACTTC CAIGRAGSNEQYF
TRBJ2-7 NA TRBV5-5 NA TGTGCCAGCAGCTCCCGAGGCTACGAGCAGTACTTC CASSSRGYEQYF
TRBJ1-4 NA TRBV7-9 TRBD1 TGTGCCAGCAGCTTAATGACAGGGGGGACTGAAAAACTGTTTTTT CASSLMTGGTEKLFF
TRBJ2-3 NA TRBV11-3 NA TGTGCCAGCAGCTTTAGGCAGGCACAGGGCACAGATACGCAGTATTTT CASSFRQAQGTDTQYF
TRBJ1-1 large TRBV18 NA TGTGCCAGCTCACCAGGCCCAGGTAACACTGAAGCTTTCTTT CASSPGPGNTEAFF
TRBJ2-1 NA TRBV7-8 NA TGTGCCAGCAGCTCTCCGCTCAGGGGTCCCTACAATGAGCAGTTCTTC CASSSPLRGPYNEQFF
TRBJ2-1 NA TRBV5-5 TRBD2 TGTGCCAGCAAGGCACTAGCGGGGTTAAGCTCCTACAATGAGCAGTTCTTC CASKALAGLSSYNEQFF
TRBJ1-2 NA TRBV7-8 NA TGTGCCAGCAGCTTCGGGGATATGGGCGGCTACACCTTC CASSFGDMGGYTF
TRBJ1-2 NA TRBV27 TRBD1 TGTGCCAGCAGTACAGGGGGCGAGGGCTACACCTTC CASSTGGEGYTF
TRBJ1-1 NA TRBV3-1/TRBV3-2 NA TGTGCCAGCAGCCAAGGTTTCGGGGGAGGGAACACTGAAGCTTTCTTT CASSQGFGGGNTEAFF
TRBJ2-7 NA TRBV30 NA TGTGCCTCTAGGTCAAGACGGGGGGCCCGATACTCCTACGAGCAGTACTTC CASRSRRGARYSYEQYF